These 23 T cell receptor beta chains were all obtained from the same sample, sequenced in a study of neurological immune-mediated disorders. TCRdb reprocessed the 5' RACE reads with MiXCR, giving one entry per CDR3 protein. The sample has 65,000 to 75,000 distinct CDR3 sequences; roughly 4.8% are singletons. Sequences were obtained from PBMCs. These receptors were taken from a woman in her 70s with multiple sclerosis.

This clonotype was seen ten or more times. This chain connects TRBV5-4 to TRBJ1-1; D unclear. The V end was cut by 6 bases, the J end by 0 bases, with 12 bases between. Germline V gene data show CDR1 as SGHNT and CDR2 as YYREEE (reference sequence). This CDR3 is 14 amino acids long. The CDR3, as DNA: TGTGCCAGCACTCTGACACCCATGAACACTGAAGCTTTCTTT. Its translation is CASTLTPMNTEAFF.

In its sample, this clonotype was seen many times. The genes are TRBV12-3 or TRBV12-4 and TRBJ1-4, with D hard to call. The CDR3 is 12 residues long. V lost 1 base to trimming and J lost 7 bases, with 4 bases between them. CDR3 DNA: TGTGCCAGCAGTTTAGTTACTGAAAAACTGTTTTTT. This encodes CASSLVTEKLFF.

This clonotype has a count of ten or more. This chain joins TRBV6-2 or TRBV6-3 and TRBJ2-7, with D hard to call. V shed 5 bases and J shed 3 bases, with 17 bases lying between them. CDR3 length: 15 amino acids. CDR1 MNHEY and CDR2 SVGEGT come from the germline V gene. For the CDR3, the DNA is TGTGCCAGCAGTGACCCAGCTGTTAGTGTCTACGAGCAGTACTTC. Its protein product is CASSDPAVSVYEQYF.

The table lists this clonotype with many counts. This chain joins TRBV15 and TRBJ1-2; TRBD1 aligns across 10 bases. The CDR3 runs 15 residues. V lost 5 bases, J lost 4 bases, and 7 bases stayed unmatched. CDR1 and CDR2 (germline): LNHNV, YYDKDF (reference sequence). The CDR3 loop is CATSAPDRGAYGYTF. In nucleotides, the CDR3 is TGTGCCACCAGCGCGCCGGACAGGGGGGCCTATGGCTACACCTTC.

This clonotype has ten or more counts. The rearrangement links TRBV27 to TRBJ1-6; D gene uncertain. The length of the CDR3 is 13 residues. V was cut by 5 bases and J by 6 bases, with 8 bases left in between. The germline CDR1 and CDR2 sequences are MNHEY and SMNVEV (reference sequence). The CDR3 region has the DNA TGTGCCAGCAGTCTCCATATTAATTCACCCCTCCACTTT. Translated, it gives CASSLHINSPLHF.

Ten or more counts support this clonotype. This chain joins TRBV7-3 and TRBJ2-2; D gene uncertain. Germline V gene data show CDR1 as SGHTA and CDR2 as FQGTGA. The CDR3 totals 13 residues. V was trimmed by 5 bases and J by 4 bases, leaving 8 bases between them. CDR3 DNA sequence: TGTGCCAGCAGCCCCAGCTTCACCGGGGAGCTGTTTTTT. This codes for CASSPSFTGELFF.

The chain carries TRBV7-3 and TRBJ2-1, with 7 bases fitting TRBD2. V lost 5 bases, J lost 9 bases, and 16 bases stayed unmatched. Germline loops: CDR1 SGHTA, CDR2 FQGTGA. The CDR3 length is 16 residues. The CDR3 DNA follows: TGTGCCAGCAGCCCTGCCGCTAGCGGAAGGTACGGTGAGCAGTTCTTC. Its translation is CASSPAASGRYGEQFF. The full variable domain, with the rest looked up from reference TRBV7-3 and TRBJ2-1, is GAGVSQTPSNKVTEKGKYVELRCDPISGHTALYWYRQSLGQGPEFLIYFQGTGAADDSGLPNDRFFAVRPEGSVSTLKIQRTERGDSAVYLCASSPAASGRYGEQFFGPGTRLTVL.

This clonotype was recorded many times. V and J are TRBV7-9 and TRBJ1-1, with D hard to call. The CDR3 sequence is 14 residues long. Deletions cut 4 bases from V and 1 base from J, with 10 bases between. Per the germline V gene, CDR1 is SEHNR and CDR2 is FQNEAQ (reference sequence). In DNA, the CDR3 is TGTGCCAGCAGCTCCAGGACCGAGAACACTGAAGCTTTCTTT. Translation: CASSSRTENTEAFF.

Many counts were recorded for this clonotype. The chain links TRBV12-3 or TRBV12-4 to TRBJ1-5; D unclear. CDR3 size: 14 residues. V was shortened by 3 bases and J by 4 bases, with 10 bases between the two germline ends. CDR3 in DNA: TGTGCCAGCAGTTTCTCTGAACAAAATCAGCCCCAGCATTTT. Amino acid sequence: CASSFSEQNQPQHF.

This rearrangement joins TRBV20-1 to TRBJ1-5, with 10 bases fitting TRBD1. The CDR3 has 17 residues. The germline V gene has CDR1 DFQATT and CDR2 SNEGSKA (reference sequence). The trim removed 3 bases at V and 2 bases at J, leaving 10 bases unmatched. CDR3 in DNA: TGCAGTGCTAGGAGACAGGGGGCTACTCGTGGCAATCAGCCCCAGCATTTT. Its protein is CSARRQGATRGNQPQHF.

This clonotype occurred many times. The CDR3 DNA sequence: TGCGCCAGCAGCGCGGGCACCGGGGAGCTGTTTTTT. The encoded protein is CASSAGTGELFF. This sequence joins TRBV5-1 and TRBJ2-2, with a possible D match to TRBD2 (5 bases). Trimming shortened V by 4 bases and J by 4 bases, and 5 bases separated the two germline ends. The V gene's germline CDR1 is SGHRS and CDR2 YFSETQ. The CDR3 has 12 amino acids.

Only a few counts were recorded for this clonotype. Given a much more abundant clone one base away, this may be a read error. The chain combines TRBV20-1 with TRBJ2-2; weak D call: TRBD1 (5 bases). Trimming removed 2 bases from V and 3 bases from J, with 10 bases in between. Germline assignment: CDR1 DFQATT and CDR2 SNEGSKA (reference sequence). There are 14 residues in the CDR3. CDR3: CSARYPRDTGELFF. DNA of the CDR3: TGCAGTGCTAGATACCCCAGGGACACCGGGGAGCTGTTTTTT.

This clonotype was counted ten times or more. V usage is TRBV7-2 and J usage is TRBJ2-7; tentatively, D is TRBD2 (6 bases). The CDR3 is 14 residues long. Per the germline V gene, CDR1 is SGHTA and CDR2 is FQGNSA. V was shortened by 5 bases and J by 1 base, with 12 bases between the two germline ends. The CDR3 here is CASSPSGLSYEQYF. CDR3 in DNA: TGTGCCAGCAGCCCCAGCGGGTTGTCCTACGAGCAGTACTTC.

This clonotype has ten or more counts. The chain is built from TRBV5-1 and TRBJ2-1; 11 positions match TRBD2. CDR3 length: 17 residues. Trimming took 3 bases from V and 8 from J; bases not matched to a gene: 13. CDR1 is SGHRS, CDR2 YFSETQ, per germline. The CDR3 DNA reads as TGCGCCAGCAGCTCCACCCCCTCTAGCGGGAGGATAGATGAGCAGTTCTTC. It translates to CASSSTPSSGRIDEQFF.

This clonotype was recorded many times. The CDR3 reads CSARRDTGTDTQYF. The CDR3 DNA is TGCAGTGCTCGCCGGGACACCGGCACAGATACGCAGTATTTT. V usage is TRBV20-1 and J usage is TRBJ2-3, with D possibly TRBD1 on 6 matching bases. Germline V lookup: CDR1 DFQATT, CDR2 SNEGSKA (reference sequence). This CDR3 spans 14 amino acids. Trimming cost V 5 bases and J 1 base, with 13 bases left between them.

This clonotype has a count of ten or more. CDR3 nucleotides: TGCAGTGCAACCCGCCGGGGGGCCAACGGGGGGCAGTCCGCTTTCTTT. Residues: CSATRRGANGGQSAFF. V and J are TRBV20-1 and TRBJ1-1; the D gene is possibly TRBD1 (6 bases). The CDR3 is 16 residues long. Germline-derived CDR1 and CDR2 are DFQATT and SNEGSKA (reference sequence). V was clipped by 6 bases and J by 11 bases, with 31 bases between them.

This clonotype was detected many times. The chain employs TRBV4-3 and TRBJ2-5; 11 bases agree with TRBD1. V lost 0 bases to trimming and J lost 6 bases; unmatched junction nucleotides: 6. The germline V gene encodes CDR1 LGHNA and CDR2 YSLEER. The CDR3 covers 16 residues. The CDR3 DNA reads TGCGCCAGCAGCCAAGAATGGGGACAGGGGGGAAAGACCCAGTACTTC. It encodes CASSQEWGQGGKTQYF.

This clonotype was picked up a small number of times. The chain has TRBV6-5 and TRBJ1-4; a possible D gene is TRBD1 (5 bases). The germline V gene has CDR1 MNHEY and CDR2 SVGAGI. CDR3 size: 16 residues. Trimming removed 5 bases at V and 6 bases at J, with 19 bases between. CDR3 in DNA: TGTGCCAGCAGTCCAGCGCCCCAGGGCCGGGATGAAAAACTGTTTTTT. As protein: CASSPAPQGRDEKLFF.

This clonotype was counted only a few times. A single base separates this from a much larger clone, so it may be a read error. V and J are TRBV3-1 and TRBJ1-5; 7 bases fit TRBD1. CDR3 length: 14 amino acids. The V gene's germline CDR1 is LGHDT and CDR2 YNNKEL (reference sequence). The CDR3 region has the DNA TGTGCCAGCAGCCAAGGACAGGGAAATCAGCCCCAGAATTTT. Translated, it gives CASSQGQGNQPQNF.

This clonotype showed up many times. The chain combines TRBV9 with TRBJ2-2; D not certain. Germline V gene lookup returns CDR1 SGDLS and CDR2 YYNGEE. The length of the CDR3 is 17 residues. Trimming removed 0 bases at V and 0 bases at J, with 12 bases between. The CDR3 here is CASSVGGTRANTGELFF. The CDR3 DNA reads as TGTGCCAGCAGCGTAGGGGGAACACGGGCGAACACCGGGGAGCTGTTTTTT.

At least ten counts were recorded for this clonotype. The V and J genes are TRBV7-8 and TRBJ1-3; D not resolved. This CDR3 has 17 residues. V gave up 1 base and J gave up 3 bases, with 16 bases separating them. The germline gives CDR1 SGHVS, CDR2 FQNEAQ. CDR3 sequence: CASSLESWVVRGNTIYF. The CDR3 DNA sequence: TGTGCCAGCAGCTTAGAATCTTGGGTAGTACGTGGAAACACCATATATTTT.

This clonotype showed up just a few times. The CDR3: CASSPLAGTDTQYF. The CDR3 DNA reads TGTGCCAGCTCACCACTAGCGGGAACAGATACGCAGTATTTT. The V and J genes are TRBV18 and TRBJ2-3, with 8 bases that match TRBD2. With V trimmed by 1 base and J by 3 bases, 0 bases remained unmatched. Germline V gene lookup returns CDR1 KGHSH and CDR2 LQKENI. The CDR3 contains 14 residues.

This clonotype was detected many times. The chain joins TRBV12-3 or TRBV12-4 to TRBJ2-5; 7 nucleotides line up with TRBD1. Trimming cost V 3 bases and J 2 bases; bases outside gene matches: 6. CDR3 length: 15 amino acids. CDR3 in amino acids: CASSFQGQLQETQYF. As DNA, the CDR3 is TGTGCCAGCAGTTTTCAGGGACAGCTACAAGAGACCCAGTACTTC.